A single sample is the source of the 24 T cell receptor beta chains below, sequenced in a study of cytomegalovirus exposure and HLA in healthy donors. TCRdb keeps only in-frame clones here, not all; method: immunoSEQ multiplex PCR. Seen here are 250,000 to 400,000 clones, over 75% observed once, and the top ten hold around 0.96%. The sequenced sample was PBMCs. The receptors derive from a man younger than 40 in good health and CMV-seronegative.

The J gene is TRBJ1-1, the V gene TRBV11-2; D perhaps matches TRBD1 (5 bases). The CDR3 has 13 amino acids. Germline values: CDR1 SGHAT, CDR2 FQNNGV. V was cut by 4 bases and J by 1 base, with 7 bases left in between. The CDR3 region has the DNA TGTGCCAGCAGCTATCAGGGGAACACTGAAGCTTTCTTT. Translation: CASSYQGNTEAFF.

The chain uses TRBV29-1 and TRBJ1-2; the match to TRBD1 covers 8 bases. Germline CDR1 reads SQVTM; CDR2 reads ANQGSEA. Unmatched junction bases numbered 6, after V lost 4 bases and J lost 8 bases. CDR3 length: 12 residues. CDR3 loop: CSVGGQERGYTF. The CDR3 DNA follows: TGCAGCGTTGGGGGACAGGAACGGGGCTACACCTTC.

The V gene is TRBV7-9, the J gene TRBJ2-5, with 7 bases lining up with TRBD2. This CDR3 has 19 amino acids. Per germline, CDR1 SEHNR and CDR2 FQNEAQ (reference sequence). The ends lost 1 base at V and 4 bases at J; junction bases unmatched: 18. In DNA form, the CDR3 reads TGTGCCAGCAGCTTAGAGTCAAACCTCTGGGGAGGGGTTGGAGAGACCCAGTACTTC. It is translated as CASSLESNLWGGVGETQYF.

The chain is built from TRBV7-2 and TRBJ1-4; tentative D call: TRBD1 (5 bases). The germline V gene has CDR1 SGHTA and CDR2 FQGNSA. The CDR3 extends over 14 amino acids. V was clipped by 2 bases and J by 4 bases, with 8 bases between them. The CDR3 sequence is CASSLTGSNEKLFF. CDR3 in DNA: TGTGCCAGCAGCTTAACAGGAAGTAATGAAAAACTGTTTTTT.

The chain joins TRBV5-1 to TRBJ2-5, with 8 bases aligning to TRBD1. Germline V gene data show CDR1 as SGHRS and CDR2 as YFSETQ. V lost 4 bases and J lost 2; bases outside the gene matches: 7. The CDR3 covers 15 residues. This CDR3 is CASSPGTGDQETQYF. CDR3 nucleotide sequence: TGCGCCAGCAGCCCCGGGACAGGTGATCAAGAGACCCAGTACTTC.

The chain combines TRBV5-1 with TRBJ2-1; 11 bases agree with TRBD2. Germline V gene data show CDR1 as SGHRS and CDR2 as YFSETQ. The junction had 5 bases not matched to a gene; V was cut back by 3 bases and J by 3 bases. There are 16 residues in the CDR3. The CDR3 sequence: CASSWSLAGGYNEQFF. The CDR3 DNA follows: TGCGCCAGCAGCTGGAGTCTAGCGGGGGGCTACAATGAGCAGTTCTTC.

J is TRBJ2-7 and V is TRBV10-1; tentatively, D is TRBD1 (5 bases). Germline CDR1 reads WNHNN; CDR2 reads SYGVQD (reference sequence). V gave up 2 bases and J gave up 2 bases, with 10 bases separating them. CDR3 length: 14 amino acids. CDR3 nucleotide sequence: TGCGCCAGCAGTGAGAGCGACAGCACCTACGAGCAGTACTTC. Protein product: CASSESDSTYEQYF.

V is TRBV5-4 and J is TRBJ2-7; 7 bases agree with TRBD1. CDR1 is SGHNT and CDR2 is YYREEE in the germline V gene (reference sequence). J gave up 0 bases and V 0 bases, and 3 bases lay outside the gene matches. CDR3 length equals 15 residues. CDR3 residues: CASSLVGTASYEQYF. Here the CDR3 DNA reads TGTGCCAGCAGCTTGGTTGGGACAGCCTCCTACGAGCAGTACTTC.

The J gene is TRBJ2-3, the V gene TRBV7-9; 7 nucleotides agree with TRBD2. The V segment lost 5 bases and the J segment 0 bases; nucleotides outside the gene matches: 8. The CDR3 length is 16 residues. Germline V gene lookup returns CDR1 SEHNR and CDR2 FQNEAQ (reference sequence). DNA of the CDR3: TGTGCCAGCAGCCCCGCAGCGGGACTCAGCACAGATACGCAGTATTTT. Translated, it gives CASSPAAGLSTDTQYF.

The rearrangement uses TRBV5-6 and TRBJ2-1; perhaps TRBD2 as D (6 bases). The germline V gene has CDR1 SGHDT and CDR2 YYEEEE. The CDR3 has 17 amino acids. Trimming removed 4 bases at V and 7 bases at J, with 24 bases between. The CDR3 sequence is CASSGLTGGASGNEQFF. CDR3 nucleotides: TGTGCCAGCAGCGGATTGACCGGGGGAGCTTCCGGGAATGAGCAGTTCTTC.

The chain joins TRBV19 to TRBJ2-3, with 10 bases matching TRBD2. V lost 5 bases to trimming and J lost 5 bases; unmatched junction nucleotides: 10. Germline values: CDR1 LNHDA, CDR2 SQIVND (reference sequence). CDR3 length: 16 amino acids. The CDR3 loop is CASSSSLAGAGDTQYF. The CDR3 bases are TGTGCCAGTAGTTCGAGCCTAGCGGGGGCAGGAGATACGCAGTATTTT.

V usage is TRBV13 and J usage is TRBJ2-6, with a weak D call TRBD1 (6 bases). The CDR3 covers 19 residues. The germline V gene encodes CDR1 PRHDT and CDR2 FYEKMQ (reference sequence). Trimming removed 2 bases at V and 0 bases at J, with 17 bases between. CDR3 nucleotide sequence: TGTGCCAGCAGCTTAACGGTTGGACAGTCCTCCTCTGGGGCCAACGTCCTGACTTTC. This encodes CASSLTVGQSSSGANVLTF.

This rearrangement joins TRBV18 to TRBJ2-5, with 8 bases matching TRBD1. V lost 1 base to trimming and J lost 4 bases; unmatched junction nucleotides: 5. CDR1 KGHSH and CDR2 LQKENI come from the germline V gene. This CDR3 has 15 amino acids. The CDR3 loop is CASSPQGQGAETQYF. As DNA, the CDR3 is TGTGCCAGCTCACCACAGGGGCAGGGGGCAGAGACCCAGTACTTC. The full variable domain, with the rest looked up from reference TRBV18 and TRBJ2-5, is NAGVMQNPRHLVRRRGQEARLRCSPMKGHSHVYWYRQLPEEGLKFMVYLQKENIIDESGMPKERFSAEFPKEGPSILRIQQVVRGDSAAYFCASSPQGQGAETQYFGPGTRLLVL.

The rearrangement joins TRBV5-1 to TRBJ1-1; TRBD1 is a possible D gene (5 bases). Germline loops: CDR1 SGHRS, CDR2 YFSETQ. Trimming pared 4 bases from V and 4 bases from J, leaving 14 bases between. The CDR3 runs 14 residues. CDR3: CASSLVGEGTEAFF. CDR3 coding DNA: TGCGCCAGCAGCCTGGTAGGGGAGGGCACTGAAGCTTTCTTT. Based on the CDR3 plus reference TRBV5-1 and TRBJ1-1, the full variable domain is KAGVTQTPRYLIKTRGQQVTLSCSPISGHRSVSWYQQTPGQGLQFLFEYFSETQRNKGNFPGRFSGRQFSNSRSEMNVSTLELGDSALYLCASSLVGEGTEAFFGQGTRLTVV.

The chain couples TRBV28 to TRBJ1-3, with TRBD1 as a possible D gene (5 bases). Between the trimmed V and J ends, which lost 1 base and 3 bases, there was a span of 10 bases. CDR1 is MDHEN, CDR2 SYDVKM, per germline. The CDR3 runs 15 residues. This CDR3 reads CASSLLGRVGNTIYF. The CDR3 DNA follows: TGTGCCAGCAGTTTATTGGGCAGGGTTGGAAACACCATATATTTT.

This sequence joins TRBV5-1 and TRBJ2-7; D might be TRBD1 (6 bases). The V gene lost 0 bases and the J gene lost 2 bases, with 12 bases spanning the gap. Per the germline V gene, CDR1 is SGHRS and CDR2 is YFSETQ. CDR3 size: 15 residues. CDR3 in amino acids: CASSLVGTTTYEQYF. CDR3 nucleotide sequence: TGCGCCAGCAGCTTGGTGGGGACAACAACCTACGAGCAGTACTTC.

The V and J genes are TRBV5-4 and TRBJ1-6; TRBD1 might be the D (6 bases). Germline-derived CDR1 and CDR2 are SGHNT and YYREEE (reference sequence). The CDR3 runs 14 residues. The V gene lost 4 bases and the J gene lost 6 bases, with 11 bases spanning the gap. The DNA of the CDR3 is TGTGCCAGCAGCCCGACAGGAATTAATTCACCCCTCCACTTT. Its protein is CASSPTGINSPLHF.

V and J are TRBV7-6 and TRBJ2-2; 8 positions match TRBD1. This CDR3 contains 17 residues. V trimming: 1 base; J trimming: 6 bases; junction bases outside the gene matches: 10. The germline V gene has CDR1 SGHVS and CDR2 FNYEAQ. In nucleotides, the CDR3 is TGTGCCAGCAGCTTAGATTCGGCACAGGGGGGTCCCGGGGAGCTGTTTTTT. Amino acids: CASSLDSAQGGPGELFF.

V usage is TRBV7-2 and J usage is TRBJ1-4, with 11 bases fitting TRBD1. The CDR3 is 18 residues long. V lost 6 bases and J lost 3; bases outside the gene matches: 12. CDR1 and CDR2 (germline): SGHTA, FQGNSA. CDR3 amino acids: CASSPGTGGPLANEKLFF. The DNA of the CDR3 is TGTGCCAGCAGTCCCGGGACAGGGGGGCCTCTTGCTAATGAAAAACTGTTTTTT.

The gene calls are TRBV25-1 and TRBJ2-3, with TRBD1 matching over 9 bases. The CDR3 is made up of 17 amino acids. Trimming at V came to 4 bases and at J to 2 bases, leaving 10 bases not matched to a gene. The germline V gene has CDR1 MGHDK and CDR2 SYGVNS. The CDR3: CASSGRQGGKYTDTQYF. DNA of the CDR3: TGTGCCAGCAGTGGACGACAGGGGGGGAAGTACACAGATACGCAGTATTTT.

This clone was seen a few times. V is TRBV6-6 and J is TRBJ1-1, with a tentative D call TRBD1 (6 bases). V shed 5 bases and J shed 2 bases, with 15 bases lying between them. Germline assignment: CDR1 MNHNY and CDR2 SVGAGI (reference sequence). CDR3 length: 15 amino acids. The CDR3 here is CASSGKDRGNTEAFF. DNA of the CDR3: TGTGCCAGCAGTGGAAAGGACAGAGGAAACACTGAAGCTTTCTTT.

This chain uses TRBV30 with TRBJ2-7, with 11 bases aligning to TRBD1. This CDR3 contains 15 residues. Looked up from germline, CDR1 is GTSNPN and CDR2 is SVGIG (reference sequence). The J segment lost 0 bases and the V segment lost 0 bases, leaving 1 base of the junction unmatched. CDR3 nucleotide sequence: TGTGCCTGGAGTGTCGGGACAGGGGGCTCCTACGAGCAGTACTTC. It yields the protein CAWSVGTGGSYEQYF.

V usage is TRBV5-1 and J usage is TRBJ1-3; D uncertain. CDR1 and CDR2 (germline): SGHRS, YFSETQ. V gave up 4 bases and J gave up 4 bases, with 15 bases separating them. This CDR3 has 15 amino acids. As DNA, the CDR3 is TGCGCCAGCAGCCCAGGCGCCGGTCCGGGAAACACCATATATTTT. This gives the protein CASSPGAGPGNTIYF.

This clone occurred a few times. The chain couples TRBV11-2 to TRBJ1-2; D not resolved. The CDR3 has 13 amino acids. Trimming left V 4 bases short and J 0 bases short, with 6 bases between. The germline V gene has CDR1 SGHAT and CDR2 FQNNGV. CDR3: CASSWTANYGYTF. CDR3 in DNA: TGTGCCAGCAGCTGGACTGCTAACTATGGCTACACCTTC.